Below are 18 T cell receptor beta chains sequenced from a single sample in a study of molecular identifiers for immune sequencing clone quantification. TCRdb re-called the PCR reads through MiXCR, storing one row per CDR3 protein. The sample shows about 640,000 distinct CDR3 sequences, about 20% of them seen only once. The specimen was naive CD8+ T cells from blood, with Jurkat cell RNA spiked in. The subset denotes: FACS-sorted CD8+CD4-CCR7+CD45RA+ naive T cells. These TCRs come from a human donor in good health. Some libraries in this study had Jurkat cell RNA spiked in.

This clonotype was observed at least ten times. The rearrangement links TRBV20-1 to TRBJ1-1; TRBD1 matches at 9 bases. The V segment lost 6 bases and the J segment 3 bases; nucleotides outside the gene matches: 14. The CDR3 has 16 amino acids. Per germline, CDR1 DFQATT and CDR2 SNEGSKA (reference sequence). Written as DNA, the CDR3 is TGCAGTGCCCCCAACCTCCCGGGACAGGGCCACACTGAAGCTTTCTTT. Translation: CSAPNLPGQGHTEAFF.

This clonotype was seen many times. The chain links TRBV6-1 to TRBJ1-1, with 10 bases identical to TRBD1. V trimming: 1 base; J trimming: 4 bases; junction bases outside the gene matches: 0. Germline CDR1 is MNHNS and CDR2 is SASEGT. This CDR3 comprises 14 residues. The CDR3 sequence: CASSEGTGGTEAFF. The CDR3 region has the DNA TGTGCCAGCAGTGAAGGGACAGGGGGCACTGAAGCTTTCTTT.

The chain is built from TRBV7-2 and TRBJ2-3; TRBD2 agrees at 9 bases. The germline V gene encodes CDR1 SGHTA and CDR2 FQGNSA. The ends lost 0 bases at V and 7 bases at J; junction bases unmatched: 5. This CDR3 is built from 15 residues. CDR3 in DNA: TGTGCCAGCAGCTTAGCGTTTCTAGCGGGGAATACGCAGTATTTT. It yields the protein CASSLAFLAGNTQYF.

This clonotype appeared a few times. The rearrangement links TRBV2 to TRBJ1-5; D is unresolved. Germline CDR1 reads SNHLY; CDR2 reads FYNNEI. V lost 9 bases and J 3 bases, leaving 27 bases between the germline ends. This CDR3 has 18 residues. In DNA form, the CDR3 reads TGTGCCAGTGGACTGGGCCCGGGCCCCCCAAAGCTCAATCAGCCCCAGCATTTT. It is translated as CASGLGPGPPKLNQPQHF.

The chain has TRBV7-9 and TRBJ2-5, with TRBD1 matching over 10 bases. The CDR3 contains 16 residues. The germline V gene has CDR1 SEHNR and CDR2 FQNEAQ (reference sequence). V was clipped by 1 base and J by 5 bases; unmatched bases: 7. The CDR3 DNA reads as TGTGCCAGCAGCTTAGAAGGGGGACAGGGGTTGGAGACCCAGTACTTC. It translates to CASSLEGGQGLETQYF.

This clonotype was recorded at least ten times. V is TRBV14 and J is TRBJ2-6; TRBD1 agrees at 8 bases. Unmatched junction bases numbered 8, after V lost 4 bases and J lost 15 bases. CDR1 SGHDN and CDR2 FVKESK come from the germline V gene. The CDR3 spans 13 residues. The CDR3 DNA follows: TGTGCCAGCAGCCGGACAGGGTTGGCGGGCCTGACTTTC. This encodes CASSRTGLAGLTF.

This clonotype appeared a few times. Here the CDR3 DNA reads TGTGCCAGCAGCCCACGGACAGGGTTAGGCGAGCAGTACTTC. Its translation: CASSPRTGLGEQYF. This chain links TRBV13 with TRBJ2-7; TRBD1 matches 8 bases. The V segment lost 5 bases and the J segment 6 bases; nucleotides outside the gene matches: 9. The CDR3 contains 14 residues. Germline CDR1 PRHDT, CDR2 FYEKMQ (reference sequence).

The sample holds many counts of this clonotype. The CDR3 sequence is CASSPRGTGHYEQYF. The CDR3 DNA follows: TGTGCCAGCTCACCCCGTGGGACAGGACACTACGAGCAGTACTTC. The chain is built from TRBV18 and TRBJ2-7; 8 bases map to TRBD1. Looked up from germline, CDR1 is KGHSH and CDR2 is LQKENI. The CDR3 has 15 amino acids. V shed 3 bases and J 3 bases; nucleotides not matched to a gene: 7.

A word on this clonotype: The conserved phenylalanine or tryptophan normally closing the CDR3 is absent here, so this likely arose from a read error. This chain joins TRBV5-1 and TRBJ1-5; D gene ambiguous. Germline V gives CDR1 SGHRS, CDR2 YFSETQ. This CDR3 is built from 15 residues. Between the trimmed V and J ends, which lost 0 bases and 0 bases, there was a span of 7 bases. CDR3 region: CASSLDGDSNQPQHS. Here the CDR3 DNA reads TGCGCCAGCAGCTTGGACGGCGATAGCAATCAGCCCCAGCATTCT.

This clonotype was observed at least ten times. The CDR3 protein is CASSLRGIKPNSNQPQHF. In nucleotides, the CDR3 is TGTGCCAGCAGTTTACGGGGCATAAAACCCAATAGCAATCAGCCCCAGCATTTT. The J gene is TRBJ1-5, the V gene TRBV12-3 or TRBV12-4; a weak D match, TRBD1 (5 bases). The CDR3 extends over 18 amino acids. The V and J ends lost 2 bases and 0 bases respectively, with 17 bases between them.

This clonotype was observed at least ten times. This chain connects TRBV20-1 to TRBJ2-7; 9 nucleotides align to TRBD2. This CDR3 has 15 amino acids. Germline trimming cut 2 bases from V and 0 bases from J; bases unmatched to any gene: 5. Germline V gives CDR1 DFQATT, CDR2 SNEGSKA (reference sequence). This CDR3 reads CSARPLAGASYEQYF. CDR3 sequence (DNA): TGCAGTGCTAGACCTTTAGCGGGGGCCTCCTACGAGCAGTACTTC.

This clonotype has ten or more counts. CDR3 in amino acids: CASTPSASGGPGETQYF. The CDR3 DNA reads as TGTGCCAGCACCCCCTCCGCTAGCGGGGGGCCCGGAGAGACCCAGTACTTC. The V and J genes are TRBV6-5 and TRBJ2-5; TRBD2 matches at 11 bases. Trimming removed 7 bases from V and 4 bases from J; junction bases left unmatched: 14. The CDR3 sequence is 17 residues long. CDR1 and CDR2 from the germline V gene are MNHEY and SVGAGI.

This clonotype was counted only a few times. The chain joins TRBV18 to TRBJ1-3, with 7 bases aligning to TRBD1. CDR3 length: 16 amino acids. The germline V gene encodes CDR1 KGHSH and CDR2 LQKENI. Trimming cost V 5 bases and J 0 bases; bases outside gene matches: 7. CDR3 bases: TGTGCCAGCTCAGAACAAAGGGACAGCTCTGGAAACACCATATATTTT. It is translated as CASSEQRDSSGNTIYF.

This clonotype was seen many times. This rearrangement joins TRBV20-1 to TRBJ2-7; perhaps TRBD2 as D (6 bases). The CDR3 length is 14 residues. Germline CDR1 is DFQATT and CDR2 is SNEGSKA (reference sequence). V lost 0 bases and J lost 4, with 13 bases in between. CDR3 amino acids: CSARDSGLEYEQYF. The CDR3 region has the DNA TGCAGTGCTAGAGATTCGGGACTTGAGTACGAGCAGTACTTC.

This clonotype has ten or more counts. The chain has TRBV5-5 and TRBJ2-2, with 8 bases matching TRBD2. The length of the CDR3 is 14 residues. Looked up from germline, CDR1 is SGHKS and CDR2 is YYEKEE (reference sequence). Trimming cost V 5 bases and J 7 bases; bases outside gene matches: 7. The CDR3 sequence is CASSTGGPVGELFF. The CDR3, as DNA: TGTGCCAGCAGTACGGGAGGGCCAGTCGGGGAGCTGTTTTTT.

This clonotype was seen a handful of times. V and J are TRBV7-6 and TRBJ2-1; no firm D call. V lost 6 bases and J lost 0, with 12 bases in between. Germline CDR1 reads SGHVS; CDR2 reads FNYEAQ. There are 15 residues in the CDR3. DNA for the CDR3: TGTGCCAGCAGTCACCCTTCTATCTCCTACAATGAGCAGTTCTTC. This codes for CASSHPSISYNEQFF.

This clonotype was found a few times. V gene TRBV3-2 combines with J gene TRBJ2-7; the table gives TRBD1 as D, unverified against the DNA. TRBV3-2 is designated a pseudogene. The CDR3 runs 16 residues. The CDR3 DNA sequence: TGTGCCAGCAACTTTTTAGGACAGGGGGTATCGCGGGAGCAGTACTTC. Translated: CASNFLGQGVSREQYF.

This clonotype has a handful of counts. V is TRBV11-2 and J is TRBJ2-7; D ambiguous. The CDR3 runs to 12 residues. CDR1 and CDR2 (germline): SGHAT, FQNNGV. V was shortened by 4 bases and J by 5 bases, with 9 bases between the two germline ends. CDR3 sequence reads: CASSYGFDEQYF. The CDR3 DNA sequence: TGTGCCAGCAGCTACGGCTTCGACGAGCAGTACTTC.